A selection of T cell receptor beta chains follows, all from one sample in a study of response to subunit inactivated influenza vaccine. Each CDR3 protein is one row after TCRdb ran MiXCR on the RT-PCR reads. The sample has about 170,000 distinct CDR3 sequences, roughly 10% seen once. The specimen was CD8+ T cells sorted from PBMCs, collected around 2 years after vaccination. These TCRs come from a man between 50 and 69 years old who received an inactivated influenza vaccine. The CDR3 runs from the conserved cysteine through the conserved F or W. The D gene is left open where the match is weak. Size tells how often a clone was seen (once, few, many) or the class of an expanded clone, and some rows leave it out.

DNA: TGTGCCAGCAGCTTAGCGATGACTTCCTTCTACAATGAGCAGTTCTTC
CDR3: CASSLAMTSFYNEQFF
size: -
J: TRBJ2-1
V: TRBV7-6
D: -

DNA: TGTGCCAGCAGTTTCAAGCGGGGGAAGAGTACAGACAAAAACATTCAGTACTTC
CDR3: CASSFKRGKSTDKNIQYF
size: -
J: TRBJ2-4
V: TRBV28
D: TRBD2

DNA: TGCGCCAGCAGCCAACCGGACAGACTACTCTACGAGCAGTACTTC
CDR3: CASSQPDRLLYEQYF
size: many
J: TRBJ2-7
V: TRBV4-1
D: -

DNA: TGCAGTGCTAGTCAGGGACCTTTCCAAGAGACCCAGTACTTC
CDR3: CSASQGPFQETQYF
size: few
J: TRBJ2-5
V: TRBV20-1
D: -

DNA: TGTGCCAGCAGCTACATACACGACACCGGGGAGCTGTTTTTT
CDR3: CASSYIHDTGELFF
size: few
J: TRBJ2-2
V: TRBV7-7
D: -

DNA: TGTGCCAGCAGTTCTCCGACGGGACTAGCGGGACTCTACGAGCAGTACTTC
CDR3: CASSSPTGLAGLYEQYF
size: few
J: TRBJ2-7
V: TRBV27
D: TRBD2

DNA: TGTGCCAGCAGCCCCCCGGGGGTCGAGCAGTACTTC
CDR3: CASSPPGVEQYF
size: few
J: TRBJ2-7
V: TRBV6-5
D: -

DNA: TGTGCCAGCAGCACCTCCGGGACTAGCGGACAAGAGACCCAGTACTTC
CDR3: CASSTSGTSGQETQYF
size: many
J: TRBJ2-5
V: TRBV9
D: TRBD2

DNA: TGTGCCAGCAGCCTAACTAGCGCGGCCTACAATGAGCAGTTCTTC
CDR3: CASSLTSAAYNEQFF
size: few
J: TRBJ2-1
V: TRBV7-9
D: TRBD2

DNA: TGTGCCAGCAGCCCGGGACTAGCGGATCCCTCCTACGAGCAGTACTTC
CDR3: CASSPGLADPSYEQYF
size: -
J: TRBJ2-7
V: TRBV2
D: TRBD2

DNA: TGTGCCAGCAGTTCGGGAGCGCTTGAGCAGTACTTC
CDR3: CASSSGALEQYF
size: -
J: TRBJ2-7
V: TRBV7-9
D: -

DNA: TGTGCCAGCAGTTACGGTACGGGGGGGAAGGAGCAGTACTTC
CDR3: CASSYGTGGKEQYF
size: few
J: TRBJ2-7
V: TRBV6-5
D: TRBD2

DNA: TGCGCCAGCAGCCAATGGGACAGGGCGAACACTGAAGCTTTCTTT
CDR3: CASSQWDRANTEAFF
size: many
J: TRBJ1-1
V: TRBV4-1
D: TRBD1

DNA: TGTGCCAGCAGCCAAGAGTGGGGGGGCACCTACGAGCAGTACTTC
CDR3: CASSQEWGGTYEQYF
size: -
J: TRBJ2-7
V: TRBV3-1
D: -

DNA: TGCGCCAGCGCAGGGGAAAATACAGGGAACACTGAAGCTTTCTTT
CDR3: CASAGENTGNTEAFF
size: few
J: TRBJ1-1
V: TRBV4-3
D: -

DNA: TGTGCCAGCAGTTTTTTGGCGGGAGCCAATACCGGGGAGCTGTTTTTT
CDR3: CASSFLAGANTGELFF
size: -
J: TRBJ2-2
V: TRBV12-3/TRBV12-4
D: TRBD2

DNA: TGTGCCAGCAGCGGAGGGGATTACGAGCAGTACTTC
CDR3: CASSGGDYEQYF
size: few
J: TRBJ2-7
V: TRBV7-9
D: -

DNA: TGTGCCAGCAGTTTTGTTAGCGGGAGTGGCGAGCAGTACTTC
CDR3: CASSFVSGSGEQYF
size: -
J: TRBJ2-7
V: TRBV27
D: TRBD2

DNA: TGCAGTGCTAGTTTGCGGTCCTACAATGAGCAGTTCTTC
CDR3: CSASLRSYNEQFF
size: -
J: TRBJ2-1
V: TRBV20-1
D: -

DNA: TGTGCCATCAGTGAACAGGGAGGGAACCAAGAGACCCAGTACTTC
CDR3: CAISEQGGNQETQYF
size: many
J: TRBJ2-5
V: TRBV10-3
D: -

DNA: TGCGCCAGCAGCCAAGGGACTAGCCTAGTGTACGACGAGCAGTACTTC
CDR3: CASSQGTSLVYDEQYF
size: few
J: TRBJ2-7
V: TRBV4-1
D: TRBD2

DNA: TGTGCCAGCAGTGACTCGGGATCAAGCACCCCATTTGAGCAGTACTTC
CDR3: CASSDSGSSTPFEQYF
size: -
J: TRBJ2-7
V: TRBV2
D: -

DNA: TGTGCCAGCAGCCCTCAACAGGGGCCCCAGATGAATGAGCAGTTCTTC
CDR3: CASSPQQGPQMNEQFF
size: -
J: TRBJ2-1
V: TRBV4-2
D: TRBD1

DNA: TGTGCCAGCAGTTTATACTCGGGAGGCTGGTCCGAGCAGTACTTC
CDR3: CASSLYSGGWSEQYF
size: few
J: TRBJ2-7
V: TRBV28
D: TRBD2

DNA: TGTGCCAGCAGTTACGAGGGGGCGGGCGAGCAGTTCTTC
CDR3: CASSYEGAGEQFF
size: -
J: TRBJ2-1
V: TRBV6-5
D: TRBD1

DNA: TGTGCCAGCAGTTTTGGCCGAGGGTCATACGAGCAGTACTTC
CDR3: CASSFGRGSYEQYF
size: -
J: TRBJ2-7
V: TRBV12-3/TRBV12-4
D: -

DNA: TGCAGTGCTGCAAGGGACGTAAACACAGATACGCAGTATTTT
CDR3: CSAARDVNTDTQYF
size: -
J: TRBJ2-3
V: TRBV20-1
D: -

DNA: TGCGCCAGCAGCTTAGAGGACAGGGTCGGACACGAGCAGTACTTC
CDR3: CASSLEDRVGHEQYF
size: -
J: TRBJ2-7
V: TRBV5-1
D: TRBD1

DNA: TGTGCCATCAGTGAGTCGAATCCAGCAAGCTCCTACAATGAGCAGTTCTTC
CDR3: CAISESNPASSYNEQFF
size: few
J: TRBJ2-1
V: TRBV10-3
D: -

DNA: TGCAGTGGACGAGGACAAGGGGAATTGATATACGAGCAGTACTTC
CDR3: CSGRGQGELIYEQYF
size: few
J: TRBJ2-7
V: TRBV20-1
D: -

DNA: TGTGCCACCAGTGTCGGAGGAACTGAAGCTTTCTTT
CDR3: CATSVGGTEAFF
size: few
J: TRBJ1-1
V: TRBV24-1
D: -

DNA: TGTGCCAGCAGCCTCGGGGGACTTGAGCAGTACTTC
CDR3: CASSLGGLEQYF
size: -
J: TRBJ2-7
V: TRBV7-9
D: -

DNA: TGTGCCACCAGCAGGGAGAATTCACCCCTCTACTTT
CDR3: CATSRENSPLYF
size: -
J: TRBJ1-6
V: TRBV15
D: -

DNA: TGTGCCAGCAACCGGGGGGGGATCAATGGCTACACCTTC
CDR3: CASNRGGINGYTF
size: -
J: TRBJ1-2
V: TRBV28
D: -

DNA: TGTGCCAGCAGCTTTTGGACTTTGGGGAATGAGCAGTTCTTC
CDR3: CASSFWTLGNEQFF
size: many
J: TRBJ2-1
V: TRBV5-6
D: -

DNA: TGTGCCAGCAGCTTAAGTGGACAGGGCTCCTACAATGAGCAGTTCTTC
CDR3: CASSLSGQGSYNEQFF
size: few
J: TRBJ2-1
V: TRBV7-6
D: TRBD1

DNA: TGCAGTGCTAGAAGGATACCGGGACTAGTCCTAGTGACAGATACGCAGTATTTT
CDR3: CSARRIPGLVLVTDTQYF
size: few
J: TRBJ2-3
V: TRBV20-1
D: TRBD2